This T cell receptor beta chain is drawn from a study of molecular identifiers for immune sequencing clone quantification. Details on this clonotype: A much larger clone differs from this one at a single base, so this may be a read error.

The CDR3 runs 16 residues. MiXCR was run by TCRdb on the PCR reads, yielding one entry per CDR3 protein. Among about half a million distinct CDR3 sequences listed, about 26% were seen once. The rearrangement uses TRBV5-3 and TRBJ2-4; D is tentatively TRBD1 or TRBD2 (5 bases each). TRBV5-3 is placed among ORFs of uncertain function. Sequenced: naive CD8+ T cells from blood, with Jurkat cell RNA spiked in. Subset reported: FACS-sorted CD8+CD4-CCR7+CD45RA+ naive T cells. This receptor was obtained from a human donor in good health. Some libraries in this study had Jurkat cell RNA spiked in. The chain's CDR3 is CASSASGTTAKSIQYF. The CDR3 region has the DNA TGTGCCAGCAGTGCGTCCGGGACGACTGCCAAAAGCATTCAGTACTTC.